The 14 T cell receptor beta chains given below trace back to one sample, sequenced in a study of shared clonotypes between healthy human individuals. Produced via immunoSEQ multiplex PCR; TCRdb's table is partial and in-frame only. This sample has millions of clones, with over 85% found just once. The specimen sequenced was naive CD4+ T cells sorted from blood. Subset indicated: CD45RA+ positively selected. The receptors stem from a man aged 18 to 30 in good health.

The chain combines TRBV27 with TRBJ2-1; tentatively, D is TRBD2 (6 bases). The CDR3 is made up of 16 amino acids. The germline gives CDR1 MNHEY, CDR2 SMNVEV (reference sequence). Trimming took 8 bases from V and 4 from J, leaving 21 bases between them. The CDR3 here is CASQYSAGGLYNEQFF. As DNA, the CDR3 is TGTGCCAGCCAATATAGTGCCGGGGGTTTATACAATGAGCAGTTCTTC.

CDR3 region: CASSEEDRGLSPLHF. The CDR3, as DNA: TGTGCCAGCAGTGAAGAGGACAGGGGGCTATCACCCCTCCACTTT. The chain recombines TRBV2 with TRBJ1-6; 11 bases map to TRBD1. The V segment lost 1 base and the J segment 10 bases; nucleotides outside the gene matches: 3. The germline gives CDR1 SNHLY, CDR2 FYNNEI. CDR3 length: 15 amino acids.

J is TRBJ1-5 and V is TRBV27, with no clear D. Trimming took off 7 bases at V and 0 bases at J, with 13 bases between the two ends. This CDR3 contains 15 residues. Germline V gene lookup returns CDR1 MNHEY and CDR2 SMNVEV (reference sequence). Here the CDR3 reads CASKYAGNSNQPQHF. CDR3 DNA: TGTGCCAGCAAGTACGCAGGTAATAGCAATCAGCCCCAGCATTTT.

The chain joins TRBV11-2 to TRBJ1-2; the D is unclear. The V and J ends lost 0 bases and 8 bases respectively, with 19 bases between them. Germline V gene lookup returns CDR1 SGHAT and CDR2 FQNNGV. The CDR3 extends over 16 amino acids. CDR3 in DNA: TGTGCCAGCAGCTTAGAACCCAAGTCCCCATCTGGAGGCTACACCTTC. Its protein is CASSLEPKSPSGGYTF.

V usage is TRBV5-1 and J usage is TRBJ1-2; the D gene is possibly TRBD1 (5 bases). The CDR3 loop spans 14 amino acids. V lost 4 bases and J lost 0, with 10 bases in between. Looked up from germline, CDR1 is SGHRS and CDR2 is YFSETQ. In DNA, the CDR3 is TGCGCCAGCAGCAAAGGGACGCCTAACTATGGCTACACCTTC. Translated: CASSKGTPNYGYTF.

V gene TRBV19 combines with J gene TRBJ2-2, with D possibly matching TRBD1 (6 bases). In germline, CDR1 is LNHDA, CDR2 SQIVND (reference sequence). V was trimmed by 6 bases and J by 0 bases, leaving 11 bases between them. CDR3 length: 15 amino acids. As DNA, the CDR3 is TGTGCCAGTAGGGTAACAGGGACGAACACCGGGGAGCTGTTTTTT. This encodes CASRVTGTNTGELFF. The full variable domain, rest sourced from reference TRBV19 and TRBJ2-2, is DGGITQSPKYLFRKEGQNVTLSCEQNLNHDAMYWYRQDPGQGLRLIYYSQIVNDFQKGDIAEGYSVSREKKESFPLTVTSAQKNPTAFYLCASRVTGTNTGELFFGEGSRLTVL.

This clone came up once. This chain connects TRBV18 to TRBJ1-3; D call uncertain. V was trimmed by 3 bases and J by 1 base, leaving 10 bases between them. Germline CDR1 reads KGHSH; CDR2 reads LQKENI. This CDR3 region has 15 residues. This chain's CDR3 is CASSPPSQSGNTIYF. The CDR3 nucleotides read TGTGCCAGCTCACCGCCCAGTCAGTCTGGAAACACCATATATTTT. Supplemented by reference TRBV18 and TRBJ1-3, the full variable domain reads NAGVMQNPRHLVRRRGQEARLRCSPMKGHSHVYWYRQLPEEGLKFMVYLQKENIIDESGMPKERFSAEFPKEGPSILRIQQVVRGDSAAYFCASSPPSQSGNTIYFGEGSWLTVV.

This clone was seen a single time. This chain links TRBV25-1 with TRBJ2-2, with D tentatively TRBD1 (6 bases). Looked up from germline, CDR1 is MGHDK and CDR2 is SYGVNS. This CDR3 has 15 amino acids. Trimming cost V 3 bases and J 5 bases, with 13 bases left between them. The CDR3 protein is CASSDDRSPTGELFF. The DNA of the CDR3 is TGTGCCAGCAGTGACGACAGGAGCCCAACCGGGGAGCTGTTTTTT.

V is TRBV25-1 and J is TRBJ1-4, with 10 positions matching TRBD1. Germline V lookup: CDR1 MGHDK, CDR2 SYGVNS. Unmatched junction bases numbered 5, after V lost 4 bases and J lost 6 bases. The CDR3 is 15 residues long. This CDR3 reads CASSGWTGGDEKLFF. CDR3 nucleotides: TGTGCCAGCAGTGGTTGGACAGGGGGAGATGAAAAACTGTTTTTT.

This sequence joins TRBV6-6 and TRBJ1-4, with D uncertain. Germline values: CDR1 MNHNY, CDR2 SVGAGI (reference sequence). V was pared by 6 bases and J by 4 bases, with 12 bases between. The CDR3 extends over 14 amino acids. CDR3 nucleotide sequence: TGTGCCAGCAGCTCTGTGGTCTTTAATGAAAAACTGTTTTTT. Translated, it gives CASSSVVFNEKLFF.

The chain employs TRBV29-1 and TRBJ2-2; 8 nucleotides line up with TRBD1. The CDR3 totals 11 residues. Germline V CDR1 and CDR2: SQVTM, ANQGSEA. V shed 4 bases and J 8 bases; nucleotides not matched to a gene: 0. This CDR3 is CSVGQGGELFF. The CDR3 DNA sequence: TGCAGCGTTGGACAGGGGGGGGAGCTGTTTTTT.

The chain is built from TRBV4-3 and TRBJ2-5; maybe TRBD2 (6 bases). The germline gives CDR1 LGHNA, CDR2 YSLEER. This CDR3 contains 16 residues. The ends were cut back, 0 bases at V and 4 bases at J, with 15 bases in the middle. CDR3 loop: CASSQDHRGSSETQYF. CDR3 nucleotides: TGCGCCAGCAGCCAAGATCACCGGGGGAGCTCAGAGACCCAGTACTTC.

The chain couples TRBV7-2 to TRBJ2-3; D may be TRBD1 or TRBD2 (5 bases each). The germline V gene has CDR1 SGHTA and CDR2 FQGNSA. The CDR3 is 13 amino acids. V lost 5 bases, J lost 5 bases, and 11 bases lay in between. In DNA form, the CDR3 reads TGTGCCAGCAGCACATTGGGGGTAGATACGCAGTATTTT. Translated: CASSTLGVDTQYF.

The CDR3 region has the DNA TGTGCCAGTAGTATCACAAGCGAAAAACTGTTTTTT. It yields the protein CASSITSEKLFF. The chain has TRBV19 and TRBJ1-4; D gene uncertain. The germline V gene encodes CDR1 LNHDA and CDR2 SQIVND (reference sequence). Trimming took off 3 bases at V and 8 bases at J, with 7 bases between the two ends. The CDR3 spans 12 residues.